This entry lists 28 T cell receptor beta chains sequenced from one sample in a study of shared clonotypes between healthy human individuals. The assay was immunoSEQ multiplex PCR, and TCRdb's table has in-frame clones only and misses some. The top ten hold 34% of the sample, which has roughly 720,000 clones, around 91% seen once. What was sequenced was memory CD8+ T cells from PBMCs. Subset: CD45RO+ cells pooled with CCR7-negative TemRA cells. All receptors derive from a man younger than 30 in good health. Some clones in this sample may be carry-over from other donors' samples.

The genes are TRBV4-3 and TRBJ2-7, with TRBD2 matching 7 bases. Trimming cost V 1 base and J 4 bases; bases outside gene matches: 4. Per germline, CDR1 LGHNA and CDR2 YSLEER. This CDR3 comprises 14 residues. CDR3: CASSQGGSRYEQYF. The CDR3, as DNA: TGCGCCAGCAGCCAAGGCGGGAGTAGGTACGAGCAGTACTTC.

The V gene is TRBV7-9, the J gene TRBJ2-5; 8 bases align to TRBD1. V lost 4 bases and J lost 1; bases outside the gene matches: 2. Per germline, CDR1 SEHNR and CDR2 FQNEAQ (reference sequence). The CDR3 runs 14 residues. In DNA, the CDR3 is TGTGCCAGCAGCTCACAGGGGGGCCAAGAGACCCAGTACTTC. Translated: CASSSQGGQETQYF.

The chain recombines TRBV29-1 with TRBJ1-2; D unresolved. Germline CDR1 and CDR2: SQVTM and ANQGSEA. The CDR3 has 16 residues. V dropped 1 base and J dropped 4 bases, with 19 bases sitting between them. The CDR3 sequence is CSVEVVEGVPLYGYTF. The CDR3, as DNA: TGCAGCGTTGAAGTAGTCGAAGGCGTCCCCCTCTATGGCTACACCTTC.

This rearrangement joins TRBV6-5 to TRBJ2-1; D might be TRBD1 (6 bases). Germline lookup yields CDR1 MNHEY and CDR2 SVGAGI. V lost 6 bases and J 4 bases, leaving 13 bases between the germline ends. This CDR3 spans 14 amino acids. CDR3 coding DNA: TGTGCCAGCAGGGACAGAGGGCTGTACAATGAGCAGTTCTTC. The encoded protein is CASRDRGLYNEQFF.

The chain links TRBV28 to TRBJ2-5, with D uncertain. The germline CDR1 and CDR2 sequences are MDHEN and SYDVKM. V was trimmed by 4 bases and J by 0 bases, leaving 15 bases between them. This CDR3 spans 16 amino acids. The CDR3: CASSSYVGAYQETQYF. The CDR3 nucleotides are TGTGCCAGCAGTTCATATGTGGGTGCCTACCAAGAGACCCAGTACTTC.

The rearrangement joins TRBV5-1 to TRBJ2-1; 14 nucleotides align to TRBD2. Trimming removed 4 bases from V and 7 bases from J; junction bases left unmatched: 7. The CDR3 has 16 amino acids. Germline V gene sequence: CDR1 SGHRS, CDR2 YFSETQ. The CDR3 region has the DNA TGCGCCAGCAGCGGGGGGACTAGCGGGAGAGTTAATGAGCAGTTCTTC. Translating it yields CASSGGTSGRVNEQFF.

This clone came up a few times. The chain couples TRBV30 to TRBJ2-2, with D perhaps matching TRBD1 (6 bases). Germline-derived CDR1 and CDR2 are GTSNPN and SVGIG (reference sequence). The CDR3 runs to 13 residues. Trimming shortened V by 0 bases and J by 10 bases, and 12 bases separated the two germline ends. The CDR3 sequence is CAWSVTGWAELFF. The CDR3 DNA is TGTGCCTGGAGTGTAACAGGGTGGGCGGAGCTGTTTTTT.

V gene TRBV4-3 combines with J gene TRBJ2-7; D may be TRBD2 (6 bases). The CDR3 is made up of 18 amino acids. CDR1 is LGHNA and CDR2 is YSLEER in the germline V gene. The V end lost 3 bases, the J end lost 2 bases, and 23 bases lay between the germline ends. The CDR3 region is CASSQERGLAARTYEQYF. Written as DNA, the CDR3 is TGCGCCAGCAGCCAGGAGAGGGGACTCGCCGCCAGAACCTACGAGCAGTACTTC.

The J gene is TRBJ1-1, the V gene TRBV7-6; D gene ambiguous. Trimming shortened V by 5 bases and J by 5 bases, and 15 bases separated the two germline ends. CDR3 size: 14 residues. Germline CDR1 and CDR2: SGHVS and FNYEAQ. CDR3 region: CASSPGNTLTEAFF. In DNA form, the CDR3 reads TGTGCCAGCAGCCCCGGGAACACCTTAACTGAAGCTTTCTTT. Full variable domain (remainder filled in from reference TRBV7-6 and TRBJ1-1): GAGVSQSPRYKVTKRGQDVALRCDPISGHVSLYWYRQALGQGPEFLTYFNYEAQQDKSGLPNDRFSAERPEGSISTLTIQRTEQRDSAMYRCASSPGNTLTEAFFGQGTRLTVV.

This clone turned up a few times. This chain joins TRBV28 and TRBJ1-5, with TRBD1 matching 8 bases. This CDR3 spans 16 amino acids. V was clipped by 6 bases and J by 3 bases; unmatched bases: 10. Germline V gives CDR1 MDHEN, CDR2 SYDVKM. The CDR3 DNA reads TGTGCCAGCAGCGAATCCGGGACAGGTTACAATCAGCCCCAGCATTTT. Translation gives CASSESGTGYNQPQHF.

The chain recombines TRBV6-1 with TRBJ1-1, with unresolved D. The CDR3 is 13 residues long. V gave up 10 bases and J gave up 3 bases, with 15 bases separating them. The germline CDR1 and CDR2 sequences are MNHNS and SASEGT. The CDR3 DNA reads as TGTGCCACTCGGTCAGTGTACGACACTGAAGCTTTCTTT. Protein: CATRSVYDTEAFF.

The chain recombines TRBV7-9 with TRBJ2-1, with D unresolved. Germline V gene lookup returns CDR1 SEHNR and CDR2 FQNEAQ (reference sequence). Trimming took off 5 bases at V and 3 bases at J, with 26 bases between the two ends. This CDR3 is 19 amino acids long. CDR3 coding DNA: TGTGCCAGCAGCCCCCCGATGTCGGCGACTCCTACTCTCTACAATGAGCAGTTCTTC. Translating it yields CASSPPMSATPTLYNEQFF.

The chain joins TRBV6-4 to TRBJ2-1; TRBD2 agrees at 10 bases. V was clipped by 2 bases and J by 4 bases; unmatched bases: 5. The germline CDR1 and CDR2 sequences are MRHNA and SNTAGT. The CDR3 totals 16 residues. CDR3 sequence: CASSDQGLAAYNEQFF. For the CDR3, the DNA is TGTGCCAGCAGTGACCAAGGACTAGCGGCGTACAATGAGCAGTTCTTC.

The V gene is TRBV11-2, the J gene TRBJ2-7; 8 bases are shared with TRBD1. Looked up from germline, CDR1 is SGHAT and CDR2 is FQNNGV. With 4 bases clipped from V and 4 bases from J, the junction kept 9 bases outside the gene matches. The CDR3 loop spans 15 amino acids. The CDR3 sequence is CASSSRTGSRYEQYF. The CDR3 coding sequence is TGTGCCAGCAGCTCACGGACAGGGTCGAGATACGAGCAGTACTTC.

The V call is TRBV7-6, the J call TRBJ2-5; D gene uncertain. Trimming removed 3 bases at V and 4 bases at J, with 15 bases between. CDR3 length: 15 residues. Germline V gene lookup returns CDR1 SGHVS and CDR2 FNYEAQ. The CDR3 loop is CASSFLDTITETQYF. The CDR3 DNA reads TGTGCCAGCAGCTTTTTGGATACGATAACAGAGACCCAGTACTTC.

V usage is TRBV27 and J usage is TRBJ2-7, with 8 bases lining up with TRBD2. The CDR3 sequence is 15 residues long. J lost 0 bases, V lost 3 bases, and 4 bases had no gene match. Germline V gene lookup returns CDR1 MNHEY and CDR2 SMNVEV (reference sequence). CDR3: CASSFGRGASYEQYF. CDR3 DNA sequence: TGTGCCAGCAGTTTCGGGCGGGGGGCCTCCTACGAGCAGTACTTC.

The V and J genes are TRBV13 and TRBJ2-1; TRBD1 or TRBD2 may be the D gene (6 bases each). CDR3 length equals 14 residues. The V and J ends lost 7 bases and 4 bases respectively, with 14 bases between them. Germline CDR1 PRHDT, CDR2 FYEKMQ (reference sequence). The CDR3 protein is CASNGGGSYNEQFF. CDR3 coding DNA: TGTGCCAGCAACGGGGGCGGTTCTTACAATGAGCAGTTCTTC.

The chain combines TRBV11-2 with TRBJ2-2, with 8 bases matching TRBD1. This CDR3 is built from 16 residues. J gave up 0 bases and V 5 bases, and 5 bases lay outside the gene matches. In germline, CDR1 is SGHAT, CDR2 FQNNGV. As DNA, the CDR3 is TGTGCCAGCAGCCCCAGGGGGCGATCGAACACCGGGGAGCTGTTTTTT. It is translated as CASSPRGRSNTGELFF.

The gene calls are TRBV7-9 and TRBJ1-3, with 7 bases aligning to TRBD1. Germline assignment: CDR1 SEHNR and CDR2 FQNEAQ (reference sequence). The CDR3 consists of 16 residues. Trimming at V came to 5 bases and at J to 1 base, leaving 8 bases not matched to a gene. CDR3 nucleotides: TGTGCCAGCAGCCATTGGACAGGAACTTCTGGAAACACCATATATTTT. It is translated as CASSHWTGTSGNTIYF.

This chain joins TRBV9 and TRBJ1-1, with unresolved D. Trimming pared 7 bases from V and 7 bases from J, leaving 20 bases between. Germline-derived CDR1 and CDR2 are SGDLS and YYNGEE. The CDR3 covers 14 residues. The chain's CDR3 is CASGPIPRVDEAFF. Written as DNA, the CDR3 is TGTGCCAGCGGTCCTATACCCCGGGTGGATGAAGCTTTCTTT. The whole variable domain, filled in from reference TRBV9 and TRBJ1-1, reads DSGVTQTPKHLITATGQRVTLRCSPRSGDLSVYWYQQSLDQGLQFLIQYYNGEERAKGNILERFSAQQFPDLHSELNLSSLELGDSALYFCASGPIPRVDEAFFGQGTRLTVV.

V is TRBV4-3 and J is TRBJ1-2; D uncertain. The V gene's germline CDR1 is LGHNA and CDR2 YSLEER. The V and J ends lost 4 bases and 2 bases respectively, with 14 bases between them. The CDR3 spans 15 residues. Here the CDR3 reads CASSPTLQINYGYTF. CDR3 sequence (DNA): TGCGCCAGCAGCCCCACCCTACAGATAAACTATGGCTACACCTTC.

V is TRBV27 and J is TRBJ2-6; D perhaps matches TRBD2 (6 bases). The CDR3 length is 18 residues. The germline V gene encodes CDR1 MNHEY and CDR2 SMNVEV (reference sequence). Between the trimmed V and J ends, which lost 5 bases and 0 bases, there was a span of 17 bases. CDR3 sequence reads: CASSPITSPSSGANVLTF. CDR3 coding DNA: TGTGCCAGCAGTCCCATCACTAGCCCGAGCTCTGGGGCCAACGTCCTGACTTTC.

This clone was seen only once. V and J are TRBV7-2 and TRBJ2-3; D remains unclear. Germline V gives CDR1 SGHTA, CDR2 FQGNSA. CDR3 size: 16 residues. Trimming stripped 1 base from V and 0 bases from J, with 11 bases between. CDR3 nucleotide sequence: TGTGCCAGCAGCTTAGTTAGTTACAGTAGCACAGATACGCAGTATTTT. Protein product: CASSLVSYSSTDTQYF.

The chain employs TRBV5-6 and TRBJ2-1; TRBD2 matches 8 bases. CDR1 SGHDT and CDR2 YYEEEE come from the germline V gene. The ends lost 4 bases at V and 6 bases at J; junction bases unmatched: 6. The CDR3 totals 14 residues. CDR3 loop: CASSHKGLGNEQFF. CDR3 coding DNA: TGTGCCAGCAGCCATAAGGGACTAGGCAATGAGCAGTTCTTC. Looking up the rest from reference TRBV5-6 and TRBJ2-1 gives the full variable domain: DAGVTQSPTHLIKTRGQQVTLRCSPKSGHDTVSWYQQALGQGPQFIFQYYEEEERQRGNFPDRFSGHQFPNYSSELNVNALLLGDSALYLCASSHKGLGNEQFFGPGTRLTVL.

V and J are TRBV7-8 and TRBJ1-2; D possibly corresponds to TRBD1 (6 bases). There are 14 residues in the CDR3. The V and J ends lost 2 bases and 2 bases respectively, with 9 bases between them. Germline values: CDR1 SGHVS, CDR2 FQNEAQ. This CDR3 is CASSLKGENYGYTF. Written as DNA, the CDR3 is TGTGCCAGCAGCTTAAAGGGGGAAAACTATGGCTACACCTTC.

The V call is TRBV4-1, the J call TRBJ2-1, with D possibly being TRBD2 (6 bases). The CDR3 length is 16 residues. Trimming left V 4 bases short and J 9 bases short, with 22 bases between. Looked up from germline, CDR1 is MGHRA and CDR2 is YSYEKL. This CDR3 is CASSPGPSASQAEQFF. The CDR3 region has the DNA TGCGCCAGCAGCCCAGGCCCTAGCGCATCTCAAGCTGAGCAGTTCTTC.

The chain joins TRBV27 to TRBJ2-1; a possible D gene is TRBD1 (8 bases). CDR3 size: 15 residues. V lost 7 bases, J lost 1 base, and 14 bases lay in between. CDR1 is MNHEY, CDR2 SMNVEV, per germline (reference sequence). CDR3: CASTQQGGSYNEQFF. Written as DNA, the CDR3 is TGTGCCAGCACTCAACAGGGGGGGTCCTACAATGAGCAGTTCTTC.

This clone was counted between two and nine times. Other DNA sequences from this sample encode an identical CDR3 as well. Here the CDR3 reads CASSLAGGTSYEQYF. CDR3 nucleotides: TGTGCCAGCAGCTTAGCGGGCGGGACCTCCTACGAGCAGTACTTC. The V and J genes are TRBV7-9 and TRBJ2-7; D is perhaps TRBD2 (6 bases). Germline CDR1 SEHNR, CDR2 FQNEAQ (reference sequence). This CDR3 region has 15 residues. Trimming shortened V by 0 bases and J by 0 bases, and 9 bases separated the two germline ends.